The 14 T cell receptor beta chains reported below all come from one sample, sequenced in a study of PD-1 blockade in classical Hodgkin lymphoma. Repertoires were generated with immunoSEQ multiplex PCR, while TCRdb's copy carries only in-frame clones and drops some. The repertoire holds 64,000 or so clones, with 91% as singletons. This sample's time point: cycle 4 day 1 (C4D1), after less than 7 weeks of nivolumab. All the patients suffered relapse after autologous stem cell transplantation, and brentuximab vedotin exposure differed. The source material was peripheral blood mononuclear cells (PBMCs), sampled before the fourth cycle of nivolumab. The receptor source for this set is a human donor with classical Hodgkin lymphoma.

The genes are TRBV5-6 and TRBJ2-7, with no clear D. Trimming removed 2 bases from V and 7 bases from J, with 10 bases in between. CDR1 is SGHDT, CDR2 YYEEEE, per germline. CDR3 size: 12 residues. The CDR3 protein is CASSLRWREQYF. CDR3 DNA: TGTGCCAGCAGCTTAAGGTGGCGAGAGCAGTACTTC.

The rearrangement links TRBV7-8 to TRBJ1-1; D unresolved. With 4 bases removed from V and 11 bases from J, the gap between germline ends came to 20 bases. The CDR3 has 14 residues. CDR1 and CDR2 from the germline V gene are SGHVS and FQNEAQ. The CDR3 DNA sequence: TGTGCCAGCAGCTGGATGGACGGCCTGGGTGAGGCTTTCTTT. Its protein product is CASSWMDGLGEAFF.

The rearrangement links TRBV9 to TRBJ2-3; 8 positions agree with TRBD2. This CDR3 comprises 15 residues. V lost 4 bases and J lost 1; bases outside the gene matches: 5. Germline assignment: CDR1 SGDLS and CDR2 YYNGEE. The CDR3 loop reads CASSPFGGGTDTQYF. The CDR3 DNA reads as TGTGCCAGCAGCCCCTTCGGGGGGGGCACAGATACGCAGTATTTT.

This chain links TRBV25-1 with TRBJ2-5; 7 nucleotides align to TRBD2. The CDR3 runs to 14 residues. Germline V gene lookup returns CDR1 MGHDK and CDR2 SYGVNS. Trimming took 4 bases from V and 4 from J; bases not matched to a gene: 6. CDR3 residues: CASSGTWEGETQYF. DNA for the CDR3: TGTGCCAGCAGTGGTACATGGGAGGGAGAGACCCAGTACTTC.

A single count supports this clone. V gene TRBV19 combines with J gene TRBJ2-7; 9 positions match TRBD1. This CDR3 has 14 amino acids. Per the germline V gene, CDR1 is LNHDA and CDR2 is SQIVND (reference sequence). With 4 bases clipped from V and 3 bases from J, the junction kept 4 bases outside the gene matches. This chain's CDR3 is CASSRAGQGYEQYF. In nucleotides, the CDR3 is TGTGCCAGTAGTAGGGCGGGACAGGGCTACGAGCAGTACTTC.

The CDR3: CASSLGVAQPQHF. CDR3 sequence (DNA): TGTGCCAGCAGCTTAGGGGTAGCTCAGCCCCAGCATTTT. V and J are TRBV7-2 and TRBJ1-5; D gene ambiguous. V shed 1 base and J shed 6 bases, with 7 bases lying between them. Germline V gene data show CDR1 as SGHTA and CDR2 as FQGNSA. The CDR3 consists of 13 residues.

This chain uses TRBV2 with TRBJ2-1; D possibly matches TRBD1 or TRBD2 (5 bases each). This CDR3 is 15 amino acids long. Germline V gene lookup returns CDR1 SNHLY and CDR2 FYNNEI. Trimming stripped 7 bases from V and 5 bases from J, with 18 bases between. The CDR3 sequence is CASKTGTALNNEQFF. In DNA form, the CDR3 reads TGTGCCAGCAAAACCGGGACGGCACTTAACAATGAGCAGTTCTTC.

The genes are TRBV5-1 and TRBJ1-4, with D perhaps matching TRBD1 (6 bases). V was trimmed by 2 bases and J by 8 bases, leaving 13 bases between them. Germline V gene lookup returns CDR1 SGHRS and CDR2 YFSETQ. This CDR3 is built from 14 residues. The DNA of the CDR3 is TGCGCCAGCAGCTTACAGGGTGAAGAGGAAAAACTGTTTTTT. It translates to CASSLQGEEEKLFF.

This rearrangement joins TRBV13 to TRBJ2-7, with 7 bases identical to TRBD2. The V and J ends lost 5 bases and 0 bases, in that order; junction bases with no gene match: 10. The CDR3 consists of 16 residues. CDR1 PRHDT and CDR2 FYEKMQ come from the germline V gene (reference sequence). CDR3 coding DNA: TGTGCCAGCAGCATGTATCCGGGGGGTAGCTCCTACGAGCAGTACTTC. Translated: CASSMYPGGSSYEQYF.

The V call is TRBV6-1, the J call TRBJ1-5; D unresolved. The V end lost 2 bases, the J end lost 3 bases, and 8 bases lay between the germline ends. The CDR3 runs to 14 residues. The V gene's germline CDR1 is MNHNS and CDR2 SASEGT. The CDR3 sequence is CASSEREVNQPQHF. The CDR3, as DNA: TGTGCCAGCAGTGAACGTGAGGTCAATCAGCCCCAGCATTTT.

This sequence joins TRBV10-3 and TRBJ2-7; no reliable D call. In germline, CDR1 is ENHRY, CDR2 SYGVKD. With 4 bases removed from V and 2 bases from J, the gap between germline ends came to 12 bases. The CDR3 is made up of 14 amino acids. As DNA, the CDR3 is TGTGCCATCAGTGCTCGAGACGGACCCTACGAGCAGTACTTC. It yields the protein CAISARDGPYEQYF.

A few counts support this clone. CDR3 residues: CASSADRGWGYTF. The CDR3 region has the DNA TGTGCCAGCAGTGCCGACAGGGGATGGGGCTACACCTTC. The V and J genes are TRBV6-1 and TRBJ1-2; TRBD1 matches 8 bases. The CDR3 is 13 amino acids. The ends lost 4 bases at V and 8 bases at J; junction bases unmatched: 6. Germline assignment: CDR1 MNHNS and CDR2 SASEGT.

The chain uses TRBV4-1 and TRBJ2-7; D is unclear. CDR3 length equals 15 residues. The germline V gene has CDR1 MGHRA and CDR2 YSYEKL. V shed 1 base and J shed 3 bases, with 13 bases lying between them. The CDR3 nucleotides read TGCGCCAGCAGCCAAGTGGTGACTGGAGACTACGAGCAGTACTTC. This sequence encodes CASSQVVTGDYEQYF.

J is TRBJ1-2 and V is TRBV5-1; D is unresolved. Trimming took off 0 bases at V and 0 bases at J, with 6 bases between the two ends. From germline, CDR1 is SGHRS and CDR2 YFSETQ. The CDR3 runs 14 residues. For the CDR3, the DNA is TGCGCCAGCAGCTTGGACTCCGCTAACTATGGCTACACCTTC. Protein: CASSLDSANYGYTF. The whole variable domain, filled in from reference TRBV5-1 and TRBJ1-2, reads KAGVTQTPRYLIKTRGQQVTLSCSPISGHRSVSWYQQTPGQGLQFLFEYFSETQRNKGNFPGRFSGRQFSNSRSEMNVSTLELGDSALYLCASSLDSANYGYTFGSGTRLTVV.